Below, 27 T cell receptor beta chains from the same sample are listed, as sequenced in a study of T cell responses to AZD1222 COVID-19 vaccine. Data came from immunoSEQ multiplex PCR; TCRdb stores just in-frame clones and leaves some out. The table includes 75,000 to 90,000 clones, roughly 90% detected once. The input for sequencing was peripheral blood, taken on day 0 of AZD1222 vaccination. These receptors all come from an adult in good health.

In this sample, this clone turned up once. This chain joins TRBV7-6 and TRBJ1-1, with 8 positions matching TRBD1. The ends lost 1 base at V and 7 bases at J; junction bases unmatched: 5. Germline values: CDR1 SGHVS, CDR2 FNYEAQ. This CDR3 comprises 14 residues. In DNA form, the CDR3 reads TGTGCCAGCAGCTTAGGATCGGGACAGGATGAAGCTTTCTTT. This translates into CASSLGSGQDEAFF.

The chain combines TRBV5-1 with TRBJ2-1; 10 bases fit TRBD2. V lost 4 bases and J lost 2; bases outside the gene matches: 12. Germline loops: CDR1 SGHRS, CDR2 YFSETQ. This CDR3 has 18 amino acids. The CDR3 reads CASSPVSGGSLTYNEQFF. As DNA, the CDR3 is TGCGCCAGCAGCCCCGTTAGCGGGGGGAGTCTAACCTACAATGAGCAGTTCTTC.

This clone was recorded a few times. V and J are TRBV4-1 and TRBJ2-3; 10 bases map to TRBD2. Per the germline V gene, CDR1 is MGHRA and CDR2 is YSYEKL. This CDR3 has 15 residues. J gave up 2 bases and V 4 bases, and 3 bases lay outside the gene matches. The chain's CDR3 is CASSLSGGSTDTQYF. The CDR3 bases are TGCGCCAGCAGCCTTAGCGGGGGGTCCACAGATACGCAGTATTTT.

The rearrangement uses TRBV7-8 and TRBJ2-7, with D perhaps TRBD1 (6 bases). Trimming left V 4 bases short and J 2 bases short, with 12 bases between. Per germline, CDR1 SGHVS and CDR2 FQNEAQ. The CDR3 has 14 residues. This chain's CDR3 is CASSSLTGTYEQYF. Here the CDR3 DNA reads TGTGCCAGCAGCTCCCTGACAGGAACCTACGAGCAGTACTTC.

V gene TRBV9 combines with J gene TRBJ1-1; D gene uncertain. The CDR3 contains 15 residues. Germline assignment: CDR1 SGDLS and CDR2 YYNGEE. The V end lost 0 bases, the J end lost 4 bases, and 13 bases lay between the germline ends. The CDR3 nucleotides read TGTGCCAGCAGCGTAGTCTCAGATGGTAGCACTGAAGCTTTCTTT. Its protein is CASSVVSDGSTEAFF.

The rearrangement joins TRBV19 to TRBJ1-2; D possibly corresponds to TRBD1 (5 bases). The CDR3 is 13 amino acids. The V and J ends lost 2 bases and 2 bases respectively, with 6 bases between them. Germline CDR1 LNHDA, CDR2 SQIVND (reference sequence). CDR3 nucleotide sequence: TGTGCCAGTAGTATACGACAGAACTATGGCTACACCTTC. It yields the protein CASSIRQNYGYTF.

The CDR3 DNA follows: TGTGCCAGCAGCACAGCGAAGATTGATACGCAGTATTTT. It translates to CASSTAKIDTQYF. This chain links TRBV12-3 or TRBV12-4 with TRBJ2-3; D remains unclear. V lost 6 bases and J lost 6, with 13 bases in between. The CDR3 loop spans 13 amino acids.

The V call is TRBV4-1, the J call TRBJ1-2, with 7 positions matching TRBD1. V shed 4 bases and J 5 bases; nucleotides not matched to a gene: 10. Germline CDR1 is MGHRA and CDR2 is YSYEKL. This CDR3 spans 15 amino acids. The CDR3 protein is CASSRRQGETYGYTF. The CDR3 DNA reads TGCGCCAGCAGCCGAAGACAGGGAGAGACGTATGGCTACACCTTC.

The chain uses TRBV4-3 and TRBJ2-7; TRBD2 is a possible D gene (7 bases). The CDR3 has 15 amino acids. Germline CDR1 reads LGHNA; CDR2 reads YSLEER. V gave up 0 bases and J gave up 0 bases, with 9 bases separating them. Here the CDR3 reads CASSQEGGASYEQYF. The DNA for the CDR3 is TGCGCCAGCAGCCAAGAGGGGGGGGCCTCCTACGAGCAGTACTTC.

The rearrangement joins TRBV18 to TRBJ2-7, with TRBD2 matching over 7 bases. The germline CDR1 and CDR2 sequences are KGHSH and LQKENI. After removal of 6 bases from V and 3 bases from J, the junction contained 8 bases not matched to a gene. This CDR3 has 14 amino acids. The CDR3 region is CASSRGGISYEQYF. CDR3 in DNA: TGTGCCAGCTCCCGGGGAGGGATAAGCTACGAGCAGTACTTC.

This clone was counted a few times. The chain uses TRBV13 and TRBJ1-2, with D maybe TRBD1 (5 bases). The CDR3 length is 15 residues. V shed 7 bases and J shed 5 bases, with 20 bases lying between them. In germline, CDR1 is PRHDT, CDR2 FYEKMQ (reference sequence). CDR3 protein: CASTLRDWGIYGYTF. As DNA, the CDR3 is TGTGCCAGCACCCTCCGGGACTGGGGTATTTATGGCTACACCTTC.

This sequence joins TRBV27 and TRBJ2-5; no clear D. The V gene's germline CDR1 is MNHEY and CDR2 SMNVEV (reference sequence). The CDR3 consists of 11 residues. V shed 6 bases and J shed 7 bases, with 9 bases lying between them. CDR3 DNA: TGTGCCAGCAGGACCCTCGGGACCCAGTACTTC. Translating it yields CASRTLGTQYF.

The chain uses TRBV6-2 or TRBV6-3 and TRBJ1-5; D is unresolved. Trimming left V 1 base short and J 6 bases short, with 7 bases between. CDR3 length: 13 residues. Germline CDR1 MNHEY, CDR2 SVGEGT. The CDR3 sequence is CASSYFGGQPQHF. CDR3 bases: TGTGCCAGCAGTTACTTCGGAGGTCAGCCCCAGCATTTT.

Written as DNA, the CDR3 is TGTGCCAGCAACTACCCGGCGGGGGGCCACGGCTACACCTTC. Protein product: CASNYPAGGHGYTF. The V gene is TRBV9, the J gene TRBJ1-2; possibly TRBD1 for D (6 bases). CDR3 length equals 14 residues. With 6 bases removed from V and 8 bases from J, the gap between germline ends came to 20 bases. In germline, CDR1 is SGDLS, CDR2 YYNGEE.

The chain recombines TRBV3-1 (or the pseudogene TRBV3-2) with TRBJ2-2; perhaps TRBD2 as D (5 bases). This CDR3 is built from 16 residues. Germline V CDR1 and CDR2: LGHDT, YNNKEL (reference sequence). Trimming removed 0 bases from V and 3 bases from J, with 11 bases in between. CDR3 protein: CASSQELRVYTGELFF. The CDR3, as DNA: TGTGCCAGCAGCCAAGAGTTGCGGGTTTACACCGGGGAGCTGTTTTTT.

The chain couples TRBV28 to TRBJ2-7; tentatively, D is TRBD1 (6 bases). The CDR3 covers 15 residues. Germline values: CDR1 MDHEN, CDR2 SYDVKM. V shed 3 bases and J shed 9 bases, with 21 bases lying between them. CDR3 in amino acids: CASSLSVTGLVGQYF. Here the CDR3 DNA reads TGTGCCAGCAGTTTGAGTGTTACAGGGCTAGTAGGGCAGTACTTC.

The chain carries TRBV29-1 and TRBJ2-1, with D perhaps given as TRBD1 or TRBD2 (6 bases each). Trimming shortened V by 7 bases and J by 7 bases, and 17 bases separated the two germline ends. This CDR3 spans 13 amino acids. In germline, CDR1 is SQVTM, CDR2 ANQGSEA. CDR3 DNA: TGCAGCGCCCGGGGGCCAGCCCAAAATGAGCAGTTCTTC. Amino acids: CSARGPAQNEQFF.

The chain is built from TRBV2 and TRBJ2-3; D call uncertain. The germline V gene encodes CDR1 SNHLY and CDR2 FYNNEI. Trimming removed 8 bases at V and 9 bases at J, with 12 bases between. The CDR3 is made up of 11 amino acids. The CDR3 bases are TGTGCCAGCCACCTACAGATCACGCAGTATTTT. Protein sequence: CASHLQITQYF. The whole variable domain, filled in from reference TRBV2 and TRBJ2-3, reads EPEVTQTPSHQVTQMGQEVILRCVPISNHLYFYWYRQILGQKVEFLVSFYNNEISEKSEIFDDQFSVERPDGSNFTLKIRSTKLEDSAMYFCASHLQITQYFGPGTRLTVL.

The chain employs TRBV3-1 (or the pseudogene TRBV3-2) and TRBJ2-7; the D is unclear. Germline assignment: CDR1 LGHDT and CDR2 YNNKEL (reference sequence). The CDR3 consists of 13 residues. Trimming pared 0 bases from V and 3 bases from J, leaving 6 bases between. The CDR3 here is CASSQEPVYEQYF. CDR3 nucleotides: TGTGCCAGCAGCCAAGAGCCTGTCTACGAGCAGTACTTC.

V and J are TRBV10-3 and TRBJ1-5, with a weak D call TRBD1 (6 bases). In germline, CDR1 is ENHRY, CDR2 SYGVKD. The CDR3 runs to 15 residues. V lost 2 bases and J 5 bases, leaving 13 bases between the germline ends. Here the CDR3 reads CAISEEGGTYQPQHF. The CDR3 DNA is TGTGCCATCAGTGAGGAGGGGGGAACTTATCAGCCCCAGCATTTT.

In this sample, this clone turned up once. The CDR3 loop reads CASSLLAGGSTDTQYF. In DNA form, the CDR3 reads TGTGCCAGCAGTTTATTAGCGGGGGGTAGCACAGATACGCAGTATTTT. The chain is built from TRBV27 and TRBJ2-3; 10 bases map to TRBD2. The length of the CDR3 is 16 residues. Per germline, CDR1 MNHEY and CDR2 SMNVEV (reference sequence). Germline trimming cut 1 base from V and 0 bases from J; bases unmatched to any gene: 1.

The J gene is TRBJ1-1, the V gene TRBV5-1; weak D call: TRBD1 (6 bases). The CDR3 is 14 residues long. Trimming pared 2 bases from V and 0 bases from J, leaving 8 bases between. Per the germline V gene, CDR1 is SGHRS and CDR2 is YFSETQ. DNA for the CDR3: TGCGCCAGCAGCTTAGGGGGGGTGAACACTGAAGCTTTCTTT. Translation gives CASSLGGVNTEAFF.

The chain couples TRBV15 to TRBJ1-5; 7 nucleotides align to TRBD1. The germline CDR1 and CDR2 sequences are LNHNV and YYDKDF (reference sequence). V was clipped by 6 bases and J by 0 bases; unmatched bases: 11. The CDR3 spans 17 residues. CDR3 in DNA: TGTGCCACCAGACCCGGACAGGAGACTTTTAGCAATCAGCCCCAGCATTTT. This translates into CATRPGQETFSNQPQHF.

The chain uses TRBV10-3 and TRBJ2-2; D is perhaps TRBD1 (5 bases). This CDR3 contains 17 residues. Germline V gene lookup returns CDR1 ENHRY and CDR2 SYGVKD. V was cut by 3 bases and J by 0 bases, with 14 bases left in between. In nucleotides, the CDR3 is TGTGCCATCAGTGATCGTCGTCAGGACACGAACACCGGGGAGCTGTTTTTT. The encoded protein is CAISDRRQDTNTGELFF.

This chain connects TRBV6-5 to TRBJ1-3; tentative D call: TRBD1 (6 bases). The germline V gene encodes CDR1 MNHEY and CDR2 SVGAGI. The CDR3 runs to 15 residues. V dropped 6 bases and J dropped 0 bases, with 12 bases sitting between them. For the CDR3, the DNA is TGTGCCAGCAGGCCTCGGACAGTCTCTGGAAACACCATATATTTT. Its protein product is CASRPRTVSGNTIYF.

DNA of the CDR3: TGTGCCAGCACCAACGAAGCCTCTGGAAACACCATATATTTT. This sequence encodes CASTNEASGNTIYF. The rearrangement uses TRBV6-5 and TRBJ1-3, with no clear D. V lost 7 bases, J lost 0 bases, and 10 bases lay in between. Germline CDR1 is MNHEY and CDR2 is SVGAGI. The CDR3 totals 14 residues.

The chain carries TRBV7-2 and TRBJ1-5; 7 bases fit TRBD1. Per the germline V gene, CDR1 is SGHTA and CDR2 is FQGNSA. CDR3 length equals 13 residues. The V gene end was trimmed by 5 bases and the J gene end by 7 bases; junction bases not matched to a gene: 5. CDR3 DNA: TGTGCCAGCAGCGAGGGACAGTGGCAGCCCCAGCATTTT. Amino acid sequence: CASSEGQWQPQHF.